This T cell receptor (beta chain) emerged from a study of T cell changes during pregnancy in multiple sclerosis. Assay used: immunoSEQ multiplex PCR; TCRdb lists only in-frame clones, some missing. The table records 40,000 to 50,000 clones, around 90% of them present only once. The sequence was obtained from a female donor with multiple sclerosis, enrolled in a pregnancy study. Source: CD8+ T cells from peripheral blood mononuclear cells, taken in the first trimester of pregnancy.

For the CDR3, the DNA is TGTGCCAGCAGCCCCGGGACTAGCGGGATTCAAGAGACCCAGTACTTC. It encodes CASSPGTSGIQETQYF. This chain connects TRBV5-8 to TRBJ2-5; the match to TRBD2 covers 13 bases. J gave up 2 bases and V 4 bases, and 5 bases lay outside the gene matches. From germline, CDR1 is SGHTS and CDR2 YDEGEE. CDR3 length: 16 amino acids.